The sequence of this T cell receptor beta chain was determined in a study of blood T cell repertoires in COVID-19. Looking at the study overall: There were acute and convalescent COVID-19 samples, and they came from the United States, Italy and Spain.

How the authors handled the data: Estimation of nucleated cell counts relied on the amplification of reference gene primers. TCRdb's table, derived via immunoSEQ multiplex PCR, lists solely in-frame clones and lacks some. That table gives V, J and clone size, and the DNA gave D and trimming. This sample yields more than 90,000 clones, of which approximately 80% are seen a single time; roughly a tenth belongs to the top ten. The V gene end was trimmed by 4 bases and the J gene end by 4 bases; junction bases not matched to a gene: 10. Germline assignment: CDR1 ENHRY and CDR2 SYGVKD. The CDR3 has 17 residues.

The J gene is TRBJ1-4, the V gene TRBV10-3; TRBD1 aligns across 9 bases. Source material: peripheral blood. The clonotype originates from an elderly woman with acute or convalescent COVID-19. Here the CDR3 reads CAISGSVGTGINEKLFF. Here the CDR3 DNA reads TGTGCCATCAGTGGCTCCGTCGGGACAGGGATTAATGAAAAACTGTTTTTT.